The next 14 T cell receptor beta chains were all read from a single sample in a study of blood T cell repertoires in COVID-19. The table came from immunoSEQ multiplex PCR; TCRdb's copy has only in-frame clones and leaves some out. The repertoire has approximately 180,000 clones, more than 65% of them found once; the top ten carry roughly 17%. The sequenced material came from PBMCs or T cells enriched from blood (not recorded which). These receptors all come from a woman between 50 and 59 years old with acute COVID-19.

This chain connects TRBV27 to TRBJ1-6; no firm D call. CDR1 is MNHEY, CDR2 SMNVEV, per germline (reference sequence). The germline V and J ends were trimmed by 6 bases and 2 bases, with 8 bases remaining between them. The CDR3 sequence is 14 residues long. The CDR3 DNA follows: TGTGCCAGCAGCGGAGGGACCTATAATTCACCCCTCCACTTT. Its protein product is CASSGGTYNSPLHF.

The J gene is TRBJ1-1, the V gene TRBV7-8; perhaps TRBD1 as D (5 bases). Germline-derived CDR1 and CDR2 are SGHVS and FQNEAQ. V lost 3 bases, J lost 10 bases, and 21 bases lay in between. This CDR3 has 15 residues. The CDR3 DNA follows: TGTGCCAGCAGCTTCCCAGGGTCCCCCGCCTATGGAGCTTTCTTT. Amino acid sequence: CASSFPGSPAYGAFF.

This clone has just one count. The CDR3 spells CASSLRAQYEQYV. The CDR3 DNA reads TGTGCCAGCAGTCTCAGGGCCCAATACGAGCAGTACGTC. The gene calls are TRBV2 and TRBJ2-7; D is possibly TRBD1 (5 bases). Trimming removed 5 bases from V and 4 bases from J, with 12 bases in between. Germline CDR1 reads SNHLY; CDR2 reads FYNNEI. The CDR3 extends over 13 amino acids.

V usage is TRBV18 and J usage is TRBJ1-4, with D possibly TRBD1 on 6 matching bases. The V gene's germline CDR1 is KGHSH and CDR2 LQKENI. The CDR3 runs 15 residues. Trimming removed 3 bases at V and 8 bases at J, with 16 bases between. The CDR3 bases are TGTGCCAGCTCACCCAACCGGGACAAGGGGGAAAAACTGTTTTTT. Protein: CASSPNRDKGEKLFF.

The CDR3 DNA is TGTGCTAGTGCCCCCGGACAGGGGGCAATAGATACGCAGTATTTT. Its protein is CASAPGQGAIDTQYF. The V call is TRBV12-5, the J call TRBJ2-3; 11 bases agree with TRBD1. V shed 7 bases and J 5 bases; nucleotides not matched to a gene: 8. The CDR3 has 15 amino acids. Germline lookup yields CDR1 LGHNT and CDR2 FRNRAP.

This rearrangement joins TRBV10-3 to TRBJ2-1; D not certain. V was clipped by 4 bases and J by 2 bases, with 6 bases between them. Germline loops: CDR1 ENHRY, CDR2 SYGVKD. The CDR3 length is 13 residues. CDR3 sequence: CAISATAYNEQFF. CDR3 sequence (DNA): TGTGCCATCAGTGCCACAGCCTACAATGAGCAGTTCTTC.

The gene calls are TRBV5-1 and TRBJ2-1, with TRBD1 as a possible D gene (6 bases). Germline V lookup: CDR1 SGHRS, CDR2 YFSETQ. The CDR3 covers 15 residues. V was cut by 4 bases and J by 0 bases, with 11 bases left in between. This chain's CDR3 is CASSGRTVSYNEQFF. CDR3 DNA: TGCGCCAGCAGCGGAAGGACAGTCTCCTACAATGAGCAGTTCTTC.

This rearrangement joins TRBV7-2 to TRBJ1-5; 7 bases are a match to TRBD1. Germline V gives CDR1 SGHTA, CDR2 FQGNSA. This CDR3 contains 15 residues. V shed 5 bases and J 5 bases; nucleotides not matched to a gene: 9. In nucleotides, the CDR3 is TGTGCCAGCAGCCTGACAGGGACGTCCCATCAGCCCCAGCATTTT. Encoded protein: CASSLTGTSHQPQHF.

In DNA form, the CDR3 reads TGTGCCAGCAGCCAAGCCGGGACAGCCCCCACCTACACCTTC. This encodes CASSQAGTAPTYTF. The V call is TRBV3-1 (or the pseudogene TRBV3-2), the J call TRBJ1-2, with TRBD1 identical over 7 bases. CDR1 LGHDT and CDR2 YNNKEL come from the germline V gene (reference sequence). Trimming cost V 1 base and J 10 bases; bases outside gene matches: 9. The CDR3 runs to 14 residues.

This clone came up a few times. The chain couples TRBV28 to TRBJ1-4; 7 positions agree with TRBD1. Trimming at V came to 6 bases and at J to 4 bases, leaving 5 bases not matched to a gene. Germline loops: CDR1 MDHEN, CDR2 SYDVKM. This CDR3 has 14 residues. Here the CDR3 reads CASRETGFNEKLFF. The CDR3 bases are TGTGCCAGCAGGGAGACAGGGTTTAATGAAAAACTGTTTTTT.

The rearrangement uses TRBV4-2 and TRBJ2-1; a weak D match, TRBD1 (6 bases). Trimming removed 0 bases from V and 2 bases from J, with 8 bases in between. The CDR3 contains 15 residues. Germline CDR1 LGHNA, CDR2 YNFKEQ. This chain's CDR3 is CASSQEGAAYNEQFF. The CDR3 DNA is TGTGCCAGCAGCCAAGAGGGGGCCGCCTACAATGAGCAGTTCTTC.

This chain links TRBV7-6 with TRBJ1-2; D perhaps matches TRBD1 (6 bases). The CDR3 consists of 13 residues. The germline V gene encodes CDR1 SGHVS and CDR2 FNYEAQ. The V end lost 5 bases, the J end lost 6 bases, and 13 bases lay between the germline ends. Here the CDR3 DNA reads TGTGCCAGCAGCGGTAGACAGGCCGATGGCTACACCTTC. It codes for CASSGRQADGYTF.

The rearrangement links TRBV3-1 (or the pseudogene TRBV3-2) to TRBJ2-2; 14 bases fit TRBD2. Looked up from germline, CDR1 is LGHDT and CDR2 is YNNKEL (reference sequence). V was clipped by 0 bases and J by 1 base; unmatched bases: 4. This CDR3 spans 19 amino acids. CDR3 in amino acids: CASSQESGTSGGNTGELFF. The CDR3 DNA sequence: TGTGCCAGCAGCCAAGAGTCCGGGACTAGCGGGGGGAACACCGGGGAGCTGTTTTTT.

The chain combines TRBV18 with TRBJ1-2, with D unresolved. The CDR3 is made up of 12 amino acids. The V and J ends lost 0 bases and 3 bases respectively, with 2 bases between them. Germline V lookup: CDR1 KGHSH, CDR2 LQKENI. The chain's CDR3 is CASSPPDYGYTF. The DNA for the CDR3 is TGTGCCAGCTCACCACCCGACTATGGCTACACCTTC.